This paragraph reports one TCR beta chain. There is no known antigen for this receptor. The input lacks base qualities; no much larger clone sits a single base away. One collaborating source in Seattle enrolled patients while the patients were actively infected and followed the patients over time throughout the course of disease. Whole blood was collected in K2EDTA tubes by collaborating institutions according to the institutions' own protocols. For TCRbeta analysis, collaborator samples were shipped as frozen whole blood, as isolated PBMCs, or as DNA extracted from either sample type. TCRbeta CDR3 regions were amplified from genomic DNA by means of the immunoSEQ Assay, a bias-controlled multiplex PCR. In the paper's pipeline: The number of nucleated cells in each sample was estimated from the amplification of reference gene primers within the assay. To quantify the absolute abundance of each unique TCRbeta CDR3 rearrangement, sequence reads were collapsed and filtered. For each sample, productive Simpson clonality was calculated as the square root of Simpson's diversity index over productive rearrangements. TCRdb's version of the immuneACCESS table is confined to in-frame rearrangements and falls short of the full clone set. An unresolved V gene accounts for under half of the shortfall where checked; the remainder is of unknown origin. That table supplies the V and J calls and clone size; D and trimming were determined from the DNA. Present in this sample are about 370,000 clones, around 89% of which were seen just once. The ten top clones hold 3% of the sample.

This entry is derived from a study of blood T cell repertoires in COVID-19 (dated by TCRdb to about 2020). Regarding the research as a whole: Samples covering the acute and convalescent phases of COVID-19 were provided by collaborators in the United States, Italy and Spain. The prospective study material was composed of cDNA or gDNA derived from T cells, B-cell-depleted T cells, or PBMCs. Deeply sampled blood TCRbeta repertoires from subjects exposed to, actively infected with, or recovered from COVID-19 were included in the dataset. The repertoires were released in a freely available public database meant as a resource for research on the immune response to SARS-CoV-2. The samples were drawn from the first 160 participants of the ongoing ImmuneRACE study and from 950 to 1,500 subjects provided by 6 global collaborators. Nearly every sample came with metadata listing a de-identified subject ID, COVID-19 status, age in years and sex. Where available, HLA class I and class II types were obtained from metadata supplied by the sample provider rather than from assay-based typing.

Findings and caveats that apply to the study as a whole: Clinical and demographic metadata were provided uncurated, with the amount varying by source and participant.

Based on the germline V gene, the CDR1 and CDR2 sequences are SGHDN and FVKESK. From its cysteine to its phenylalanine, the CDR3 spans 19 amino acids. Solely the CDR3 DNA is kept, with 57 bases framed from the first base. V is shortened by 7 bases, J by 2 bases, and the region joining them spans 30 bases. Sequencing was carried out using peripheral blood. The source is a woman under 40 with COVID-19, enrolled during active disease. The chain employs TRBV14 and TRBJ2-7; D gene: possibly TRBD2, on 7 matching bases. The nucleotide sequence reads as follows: TGTGCCAGCATCTGGGAGATCTGGGGGGGACGGGACACAACCTACGAGCAGTACTTC. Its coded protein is CASIWEIWGGRDTTYEQYF.